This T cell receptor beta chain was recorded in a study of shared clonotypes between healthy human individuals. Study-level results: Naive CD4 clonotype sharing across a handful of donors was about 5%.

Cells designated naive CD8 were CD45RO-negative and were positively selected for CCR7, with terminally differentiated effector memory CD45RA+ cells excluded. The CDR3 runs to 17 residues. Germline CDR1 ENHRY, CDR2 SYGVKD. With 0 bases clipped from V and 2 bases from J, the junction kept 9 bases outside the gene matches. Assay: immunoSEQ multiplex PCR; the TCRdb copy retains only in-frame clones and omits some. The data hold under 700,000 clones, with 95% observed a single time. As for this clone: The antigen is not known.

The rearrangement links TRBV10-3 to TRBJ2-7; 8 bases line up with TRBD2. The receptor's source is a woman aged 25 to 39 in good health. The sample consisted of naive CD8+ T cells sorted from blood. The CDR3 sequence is CAISESSSAGAPYEQYF. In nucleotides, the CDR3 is TGTGCCATCAGTGAGTCATCGTCAGCGGGAGCCCCCTACGAGCAGTACTTC.